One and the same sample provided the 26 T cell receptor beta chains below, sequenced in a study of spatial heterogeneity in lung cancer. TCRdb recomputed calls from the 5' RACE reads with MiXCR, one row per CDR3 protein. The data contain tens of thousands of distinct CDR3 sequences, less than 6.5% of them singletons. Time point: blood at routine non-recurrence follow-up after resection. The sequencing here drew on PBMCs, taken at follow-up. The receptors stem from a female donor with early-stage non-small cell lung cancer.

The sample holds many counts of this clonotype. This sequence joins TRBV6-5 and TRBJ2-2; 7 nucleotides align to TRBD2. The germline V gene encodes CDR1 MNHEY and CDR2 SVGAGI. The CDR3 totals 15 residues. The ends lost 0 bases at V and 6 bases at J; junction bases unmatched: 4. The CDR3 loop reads CASSYSGRGAGELFF. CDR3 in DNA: TGTGCCAGCAGTTACTCAGGCCGGGGGGCCGGGGAGCTGTTTTTT.

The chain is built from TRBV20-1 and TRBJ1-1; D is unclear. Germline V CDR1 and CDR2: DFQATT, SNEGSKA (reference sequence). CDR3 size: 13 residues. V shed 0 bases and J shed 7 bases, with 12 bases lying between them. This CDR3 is CSARDQGYGEAFF. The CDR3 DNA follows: TGCAGTGCTAGAGATCAAGGCTATGGTGAAGCTTTCTTT.

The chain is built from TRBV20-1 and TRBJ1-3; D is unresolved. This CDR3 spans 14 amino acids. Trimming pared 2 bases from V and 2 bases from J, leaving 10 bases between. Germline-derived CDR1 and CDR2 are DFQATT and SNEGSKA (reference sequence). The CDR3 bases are TGCAGTGCTAGACCGGCCGGAGCTGGAAACACCATATATTTT. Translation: CSARPAGAGNTIYF.

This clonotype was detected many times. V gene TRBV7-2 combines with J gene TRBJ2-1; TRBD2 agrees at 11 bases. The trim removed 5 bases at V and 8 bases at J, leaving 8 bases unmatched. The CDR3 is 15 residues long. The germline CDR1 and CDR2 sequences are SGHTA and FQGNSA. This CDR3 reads CASSVSSGGSYEQFF. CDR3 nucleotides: TGTGCCAGCAGCGTGTCTAGCGGGGGGTCCTATGAGCAGTTCTTC.

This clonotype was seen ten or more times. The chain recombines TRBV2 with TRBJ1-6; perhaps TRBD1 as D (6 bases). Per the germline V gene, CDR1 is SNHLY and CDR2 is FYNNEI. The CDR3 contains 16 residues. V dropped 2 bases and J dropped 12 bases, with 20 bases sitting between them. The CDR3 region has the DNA TGTGCCAGCAGTGAAACCCAGGGGCGCACCGGAGGACCCCTCCACTTT. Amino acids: CASSETQGRTGGPLHF.

The CDR3 protein is CASSQVNRVPSNEQFF. Written as DNA, the CDR3 is TGTGCCAGCAGCCAAGTTAACAGGGTACCATCCAATGAGCAGTTCTTC. The chain carries TRBV4-2 and TRBJ2-1; a weak D match, TRBD1 (6 bases). Germline V gives CDR1 LGHNA, CDR2 YNFKEQ. The CDR3 extends over 16 amino acids. Deletions cut 1 base from V and 6 bases from J, with 16 bases between.

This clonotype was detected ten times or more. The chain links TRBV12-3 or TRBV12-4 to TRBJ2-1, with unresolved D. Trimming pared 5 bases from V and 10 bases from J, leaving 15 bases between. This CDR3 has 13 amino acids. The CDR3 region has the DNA TGTGCCAGCAGTCTCAACGGAGCATTCGAGCAGTTCTTC. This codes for CASSLNGAFEQFF.

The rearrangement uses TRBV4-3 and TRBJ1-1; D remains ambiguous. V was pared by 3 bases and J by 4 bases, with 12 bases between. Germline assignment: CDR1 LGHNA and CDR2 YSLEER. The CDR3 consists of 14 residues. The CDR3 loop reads CASSQERGSTEAFF. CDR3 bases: TGCGCCAGCAGCCAGGAGCGGGGTAGCACTGAAGCTTTCTTT.

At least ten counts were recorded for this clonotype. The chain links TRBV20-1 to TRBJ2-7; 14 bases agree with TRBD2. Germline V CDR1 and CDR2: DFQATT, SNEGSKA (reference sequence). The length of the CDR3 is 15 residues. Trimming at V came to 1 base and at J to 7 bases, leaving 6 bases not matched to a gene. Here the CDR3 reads CSARARLAGGLEQYF. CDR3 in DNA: TGCAGTGCTAGAGCGAGACTAGCGGGGGGGTTAGAGCAGTACTTC.

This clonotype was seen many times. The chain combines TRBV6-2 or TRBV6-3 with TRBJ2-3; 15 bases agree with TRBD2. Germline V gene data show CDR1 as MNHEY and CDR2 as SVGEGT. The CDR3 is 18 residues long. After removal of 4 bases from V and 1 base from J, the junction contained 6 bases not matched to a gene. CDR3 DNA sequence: TGTGCCAGCAGTTTGGGACTAGCGGGGGGCCGGGGCACAGATACGCAGTATTTT. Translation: CASSLGLAGGRGTDTQYF.

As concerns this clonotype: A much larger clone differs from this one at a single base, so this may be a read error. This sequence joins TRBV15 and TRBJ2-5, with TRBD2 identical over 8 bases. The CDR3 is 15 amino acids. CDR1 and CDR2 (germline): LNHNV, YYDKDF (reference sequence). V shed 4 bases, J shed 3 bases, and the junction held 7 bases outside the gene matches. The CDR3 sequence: CATSMGAGVEETQYF. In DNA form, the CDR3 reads TGTGCCACCAGCATGGGAGCGGGAGTGGAAGAGACCCAGTACTTC.

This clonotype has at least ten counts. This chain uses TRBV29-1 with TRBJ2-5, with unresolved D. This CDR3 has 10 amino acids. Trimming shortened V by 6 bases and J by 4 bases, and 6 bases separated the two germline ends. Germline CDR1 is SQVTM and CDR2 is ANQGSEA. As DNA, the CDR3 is TGCAGCGTATGGCGAGAGACCCAGTACTTC. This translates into CSVWRETQYF.

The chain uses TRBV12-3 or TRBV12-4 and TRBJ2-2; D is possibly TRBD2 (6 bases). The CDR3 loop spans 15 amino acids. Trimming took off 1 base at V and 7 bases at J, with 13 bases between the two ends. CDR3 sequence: CASSLETLAVGELFF. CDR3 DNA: TGTGCCAGCAGTTTAGAAACACTAGCTGTCGGGGAGCTGTTTTTT.

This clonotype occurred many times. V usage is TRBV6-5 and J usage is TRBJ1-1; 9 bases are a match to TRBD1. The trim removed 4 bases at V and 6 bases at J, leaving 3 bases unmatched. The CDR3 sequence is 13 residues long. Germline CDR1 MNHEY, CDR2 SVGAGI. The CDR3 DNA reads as TGTGCCAGCAGTTGGGACAGGGAAGCTGAAGCTTTCTTT. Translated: CASSWDREAEAFF.

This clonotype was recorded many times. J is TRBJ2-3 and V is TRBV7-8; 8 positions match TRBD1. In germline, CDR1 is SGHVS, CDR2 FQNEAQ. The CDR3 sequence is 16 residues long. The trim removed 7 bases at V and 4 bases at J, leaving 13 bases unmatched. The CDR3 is CASTHLRSQGADTQYF. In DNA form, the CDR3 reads TGTGCCAGCACCCACCTTCGATCACAGGGGGCAGATACGCAGTATTTT. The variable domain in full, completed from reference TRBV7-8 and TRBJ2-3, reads GAGVSQSPRYKVAKRGQDVALRCDPISGHVSLFWYQQALGQGPEFLTYFQNEAQLDKSGLPSDRFFAERPEGSVSTLKIQRTQQEDSAVYLCASTHLRSQGADTQYFGPGTRLTVL.

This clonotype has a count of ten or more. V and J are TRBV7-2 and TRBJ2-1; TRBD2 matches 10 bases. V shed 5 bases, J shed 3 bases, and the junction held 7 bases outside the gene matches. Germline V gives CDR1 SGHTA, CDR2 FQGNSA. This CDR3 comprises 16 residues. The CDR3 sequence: CASSLSGRLDYNEQFF. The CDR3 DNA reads TGTGCCAGCAGCCTTAGCGGGAGGTTGGACTACAATGAGCAGTTCTTC.

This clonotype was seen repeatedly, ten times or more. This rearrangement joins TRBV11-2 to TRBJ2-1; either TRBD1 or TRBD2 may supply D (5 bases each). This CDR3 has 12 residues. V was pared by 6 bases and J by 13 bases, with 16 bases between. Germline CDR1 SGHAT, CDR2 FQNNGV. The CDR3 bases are TGTGCCAGCAGTGCTCAGGATGGGGGACAGTTCTTC. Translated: CASSAQDGGQFF.

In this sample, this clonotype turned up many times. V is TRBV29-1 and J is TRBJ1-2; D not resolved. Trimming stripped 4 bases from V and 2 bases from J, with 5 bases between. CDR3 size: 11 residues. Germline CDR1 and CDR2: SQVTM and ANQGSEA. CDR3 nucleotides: TGCAGCGTTGCAGACAACTATGGCTACACCTTC. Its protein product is CSVADNYGYTF. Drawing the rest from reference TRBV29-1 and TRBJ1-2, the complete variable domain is SAVISQKPSRDICQRGTSLTIQCQVDSQVTMMFWYRQQPGQSLTLIATANQGSEATYESGFVIDKFPISRPNLTFSTLTVSNMSPEDSSIYLCSVADNYGYTFGSGTRLTVV.

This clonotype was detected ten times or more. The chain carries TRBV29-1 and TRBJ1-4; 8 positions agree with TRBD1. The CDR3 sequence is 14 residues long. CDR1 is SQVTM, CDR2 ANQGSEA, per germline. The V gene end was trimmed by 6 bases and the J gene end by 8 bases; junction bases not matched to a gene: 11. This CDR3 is CSVVDRGVGEKLFF. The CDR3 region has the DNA TGCAGCGTCGTCGACAGGGGCGTAGGGGAAAAACTGTTTTTT.

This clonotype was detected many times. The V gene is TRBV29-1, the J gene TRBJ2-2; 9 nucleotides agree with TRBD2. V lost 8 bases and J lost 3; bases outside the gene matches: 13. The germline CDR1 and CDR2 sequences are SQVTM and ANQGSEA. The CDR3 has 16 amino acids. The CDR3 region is CSTQRAGGPDTGELFF. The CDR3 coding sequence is TGCAGCACCCAAAGGGCGGGAGGGCCTGACACCGGGGAGCTGTTTTTT.

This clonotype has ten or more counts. The CDR3 coding sequence is TGTGCCAGCAGTTCACAATCGGGACTAGGAGATAGCGAGCAGTACTTC. Residues: CASSSQSGLGDSEQYF. The chain carries TRBV25-1 and TRBJ2-7; 8 positions agree with TRBD2. CDR1 MGHDK and CDR2 SYGVNS come from the germline V gene. The CDR3 covers 16 residues. With 5 bases clipped from V and 6 bases from J, the junction kept 15 bases outside the gene matches.

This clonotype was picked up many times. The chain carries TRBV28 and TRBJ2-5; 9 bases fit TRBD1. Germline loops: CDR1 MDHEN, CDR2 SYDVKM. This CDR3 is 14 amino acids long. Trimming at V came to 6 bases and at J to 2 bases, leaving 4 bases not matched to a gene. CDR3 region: CASRTGTGQETQYF. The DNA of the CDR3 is TGTGCCAGCAGAACCGGGACAGGGCAAGAGACCCAGTACTTC.

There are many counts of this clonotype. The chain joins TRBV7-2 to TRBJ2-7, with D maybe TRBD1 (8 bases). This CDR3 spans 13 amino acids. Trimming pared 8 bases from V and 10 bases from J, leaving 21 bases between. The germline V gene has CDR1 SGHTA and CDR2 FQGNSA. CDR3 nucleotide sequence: TGTGCCAGCGGGAGGGGACAGGAAACCAACCAGTACTTC. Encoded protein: CASGRGQETNQYF.

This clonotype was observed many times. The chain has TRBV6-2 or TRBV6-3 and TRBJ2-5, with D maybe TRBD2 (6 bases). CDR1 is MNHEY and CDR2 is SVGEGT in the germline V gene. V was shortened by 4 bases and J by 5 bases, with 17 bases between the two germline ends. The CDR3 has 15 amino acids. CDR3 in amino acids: CASSSPGTPGETQYF. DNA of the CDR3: TGTGCCAGCAGTTCCCCCGGGACTCCGGGGGAGACCCAGTACTTC.

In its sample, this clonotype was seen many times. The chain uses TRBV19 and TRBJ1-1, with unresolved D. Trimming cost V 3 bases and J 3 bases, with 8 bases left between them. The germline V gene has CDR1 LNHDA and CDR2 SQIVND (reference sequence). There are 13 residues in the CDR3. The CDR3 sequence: CASSMKRDTEAFF. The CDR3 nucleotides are TGTGCCAGTAGTATGAAGAGGGACACTGAAGCTTTCTTT.

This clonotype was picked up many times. The CDR3 DNA follows: TGTGCCAGCAGCTTTAGCGGGAGGAACTCCTACAATGAGCAGTTCTTC. Its translation: CASSFSGRNSYNEQFF. The gene calls are TRBV7-2 and TRBJ2-1; 10 bases align to TRBD2. Unmatched junction bases numbered 2, after V lost 3 bases and J lost 0 bases. CDR1 is SGHTA, CDR2 FQGNSA, per germline. This CDR3 is 16 amino acids long.